A selection of T cell receptor beta chains follows, all from one sample in a study of T cells after yellow fever vaccination. MiXCR, run by TCRdb on the 5' RACE reads, gives a single entry per CDR3 protein. The data contain hundreds of thousands of distinct CDR3 sequences, about 5% of them seen just once; the ten biggest clones take up 2.5% to 4%. The specimen comprised CD4+ T cells sorted from PBMCs, sampled on the day of the yellow fever booster vaccination. The receptors derive from a man aged 18 to 35 who received the YFV17D yellow fever vaccine. Both conserved end residues are part of each CDR3. Fields, in order: V gene, clone size, D gene, J gene, CDR3 protein, CDR3 DNA. D genes are given only for firm matches. Size tells how often a clone was seen (once, few, many) or the class of an expanded clone, and some rows leave it out.

>TRBV4-2|few|TRBD1|TRBJ1-1
CASSHLGTDSNTEAFF
TGTGCCAGCAGCCATCTGGGGACAGACTCGAACACTGAAGCTTTCTTT
>TRBV6-2/TRBV6-3|few|TRBD1|TRBJ2-2
CASTTGAGELFF
TGTGCCAGCACCACAGGGGCCGGGGAGCTGTTTTTT
>TRBV28|.|.|TRBJ1-1
CASSFEGVGTEAFF
TGTGCCAGCAGTTTTGAGGGAGTTGGGACTGAAGCTTTCTTT
>TRBV20-1|few|.|TRBJ1-5
CSASVDTNQPQHF
TGCAGTGCTAGCGTAGACACAAATCAGCCCCAGCATTTT
>TRBV4-3|few|TRBD1|TRBJ1-1
CASSHPGQTNTEAFF
TGCGCCAGCAGCCACCCGGGACAGACTAACACTGAAGCTTTCTTT
>TRBV24-1|few|.|TRBJ2-1
CATSDAGGGGSYNEQFF
TGTGCCACCAGTGACGCCGGAGGGGGGGGCTCCTACAATGAGCAGTTCTTC
>TRBV3-1|.|TRBD2|TRBJ2-1
CASSQAGGQDEQFF
TGTGCCAGCAGCCAGGCGGGGGGGCAGGATGAGCAGTTCTTC
>TRBV7-3|few|TRBD2|TRBJ2-1
CASSSGRDNEQFF
TGTGCCAGTTCTAGCGGGAGAGACAATGAGCAGTTCTTC
>TRBV5-1|many|.|TRBJ1-1
CASSWVRSSEAFF
TGCGCCAGCAGCTGGGTCAGAAGCTCTGAAGCTTTCTTT
>TRBV9|.|.|TRBJ1-5
CASSVDGSQPQHF
TGTGCCAGCAGCGTAGATGGCAGCCAGCCCCAGCATTTT
>TRBV7-2|many|.|TRBJ1-1
CASSLEGLGVRTEAFF
TGTGCCAGCAGCTTAGAGGGCTTAGGCGTCCGCACTGAAGCTTTCTTT
>TRBV6-4|many|.|TRBJ2-1
CASSEDNVNEQFF
TGTGCCAGCAGTGAGGACAACGTAAATGAGCAGTTCTTC
>TRBV20-1|few|TRBD1|TRBJ1-1
CSAPRQGAITEAFF
TGCAGTGCTCCTCGACAGGGGGCGATTACTGAAGCTTTCTTT
>TRBV12-3/TRBV12-4|.|TRBD2|TRBJ2-3
CASRWGGGAPDTQYF
TGTGCCAGCAGATGGGGCGGGGGTGCCCCAGATACGCAGTATTTT
>TRBV7-2|many|.|TRBJ2-5
CASSLTVAQETQYF
TGTGCCAGCAGCTTGACAGTGGCCCAAGAGACCCAGTACTTC
>TRBV5-1|many|.|TRBJ2-3
CASSRDQGTDTQYF
TGCGCCAGCAGCCGGGACCAGGGCACAGATACGCAGTATTTT
>TRBV20-1|many|TRBD2|TRBJ2-5
CSASLLAGGETQYF
TGCAGTGCTAGCCTCCTAGCGGGGGGGGAGACCCAGTACTTC
>TRBV19|few|.|TRBJ1-1
CASSEGQTEAFF
TGTGCCAGTAGTGAGGGCCAGACTGAAGCTTTCTTT
>TRBV5-6|.|.|TRBJ2-4
CASSSQELAKNIQYF
TGTGCCAGCAGCTCACAGGAATTAGCCAAAAACATTCAGTACTTC
>TRBV7-3|few|TRBD1|TRBJ2-3
CASSDRGQGTDTQYF
TGTGCCAGCAGCGACAGGGGGCAAGGCACAGATACGCAGTATTTT
>TRBV7-9|few|.|TRBJ2-2
CASSLQAGNTGELFF
TGTGCCAGCAGCCTGCAGGCGGGGAACACCGGGGAGCTGTTTTTT
>TRBV7-8|.|TRBD1|TRBJ2-5
CASSSAPGQGKETQYF
TGTGCCAGCAGCTCGGCCCCCGGACAGGGAAAAGAGACCCAGTACTTC
>TRBV4-2|many|.|TRBJ2-3
CASSQDIRYTDTQYF
TGTGCCAGCAGCCAAGATATTAGGTACACAGATACGCAGTATTTT
>TRBV20-1|few|TRBD1|TRBJ1-1
CSAHDPGQGSAEAFF
TGCAGTGCACATGATCCGGGACAGGGAAGCGCTGAAGCTTTCTTT
>TRBV3-1|many|.|TRBJ2-2
CASSQQTGELFF
TGTGCCAGCAGCCAACAGACAGGGGAGCTGTTTTTT
>TRBV23-1|many|TRBD1|TRBJ2-1
CASHGTETNEQFF
TGCGCCAGTCATGGGACAGAGACTAATGAGCAGTTCTTC
>TRBV29-1|few|.|TRBJ2-3
CSVSGLSDTQYF
TGCAGCGTTTCAGGACTGTCAGATACGCAGTATTTT
>TRBV4-2|many|.|TRBJ2-5
CASSQAGLVGARETQYF
TGTGCCAGCAGCCAAGCCGGCTTAGTCGGCGCGAGGGAGACCCAGTACTTC
>TRBV4-3|few|.|TRBJ1-6
CASSQVGGGMRSPLHF
TGCGCCAGCAGCCAAGTAGGGGGAGGTATGCGCTCACCCCTCCACTTT
>TRBV3-1|.|TRBD2|TRBJ2-3
CASSPARGGGTDTQYF
TGTGCCAGCAGCCCGGCCCGGGGGGGGGGCACAGATACGCAGTATTTT
>TRBV7-2|many|.|TRBJ1-1
CASSVRGDTEAFF
TGTGCCAGCAGCGTGAGAGGGGACACTGAAGCTTTCTTT
>TRBV9|many|.|TRBJ2-2
CASSVAGHRTGELFF
TGTGCCAGCAGCGTAGCGGGACACCGCACCGGGGAGCTGTTTTTT
>TRBV4-1|few|TRBD1|TRBJ1-2
CASSLSGQPNSGGYTF
TGCGCCAGCAGCCTTTCGGGACAGCCTAATTCTGGCGGCTACACCTTC
>TRBV10-3|.|.|TRBJ2-1
CAISDLGYNEQFF
TGTGCCATCAGTGACTTGGGGTACAATGAGCAGTTCTTC
>TRBV29-1|.|TRBD2|TRBJ2-1
CSVALLAGGGDEQFF
TGCAGCGTTGCTCTACTAGCGGGGGGAGGGGATGAGCAGTTCTTC
>TRBV18|few|.|TRBJ2-1
CASSPPGRGAYNEQFF
TGTGCCAGCTCACCACCGGGTCGGGGGGCGTACAATGAGCAGTTCTTC
>TRBV9|.|.|TRBJ2-5
CASSGIQETQYF
TGTGCCAGCAGCGGGATACAAGAGACCCAGTACTTC
>TRBV18|many|TRBD2|TRBJ2-5
CASSAIAGPSTTQYF
TGTGCCAGCTCAGCCATAGCGGGGCCCTCGACGACCCAGTACTTC
>TRBV29-1|many|TRBD2|TRBJ2-3
CSVHLPGLAANTQYF
TGCAGCGTCCACCTTCCGGGACTAGCGGCGAATACGCAGTATTTT
>TRBV7-2|few|TRBD1|TRBJ1-5
CASSLGGQGEMTQHF
TGTGCCAGCAGCTTAGGGGGCCAGGGGGAGATGACCCAGCATTTT
>TRBV4-2|few|.|TRBJ1-5
CASSPFPNQPQHF
TGTGCCAGCAGCCCCTTTCCCAATCAGCCCCAGCATTTT
>TRBV20-1|few|.|TRBJ2-3
CSAHRAVEGDTQYF
TGCAGTGCCCACCGAGCGGTGGAGGGAGATACGCAGTATTTT